The T cell receptor (beta chain) described here comes from a study of blood T cell repertoires in COVID-19. Study information: From the United States, Italy and Spain came samples of acute and convalescent COVID-19. T cells, B-cell-depleted T cells, or PBMCs supplied cDNA or gDNA.

The CDR3 is 20 amino acids. V lost 0 bases and J lost 1; bases outside the gene matches: 15. Per the germline V gene, CDR1 is LGHDT and CDR2 is YNNKEL (reference sequence). How the authors handled the data: Reference gene primer amplification yielded estimated nucleated cell counts. The protocol was immunoSEQ multiplex PCR, while the TCRdb copy is restricted to in-frame clones and leaves out a portion. The V and J calls and the clone size are those of that table, but D and trimming were determined from the DNA. The sample contains some 120,000 clones, around 89% of which appear only once. The chain couples TRBV3-1 (or the pseudogene TRBV3-2) to TRBJ2-3; 8 nucleotides align to TRBD2. This receptor was taken from a man aged 70-80 years with active or convalescent COVID-19. Sequencing was performed on peripheral blood. CDR3 sequence (DNA): TGTGCCAGCAGCCAAGAAAGGACTAGCCCGTCCAGATGGGGCACAGATACGCAGTATTTT. Translating it yields CASSQERTSPSRWGTDTQYF.